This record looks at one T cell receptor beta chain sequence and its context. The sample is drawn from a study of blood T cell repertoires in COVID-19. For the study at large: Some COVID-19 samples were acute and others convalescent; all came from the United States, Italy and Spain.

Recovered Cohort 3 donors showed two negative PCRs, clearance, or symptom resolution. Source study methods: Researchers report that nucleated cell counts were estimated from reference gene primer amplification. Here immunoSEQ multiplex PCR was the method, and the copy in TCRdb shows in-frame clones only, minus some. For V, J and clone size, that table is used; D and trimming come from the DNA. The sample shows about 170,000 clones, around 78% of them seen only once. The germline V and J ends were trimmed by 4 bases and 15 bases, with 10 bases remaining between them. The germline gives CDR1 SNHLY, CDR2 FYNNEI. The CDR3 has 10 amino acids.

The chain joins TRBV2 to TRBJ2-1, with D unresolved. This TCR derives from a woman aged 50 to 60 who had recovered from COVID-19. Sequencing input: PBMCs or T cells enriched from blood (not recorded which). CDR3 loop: CASSGYFWFF. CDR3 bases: TGTGCCAGCAGTGGCTACTTTTGGTTCTTC. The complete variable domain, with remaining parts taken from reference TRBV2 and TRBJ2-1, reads EPEVTQTPSHQVTQMGQEVILRCVPISNHLYFYWYRQILGQKVEFLVSFYNNEISEKSEIFDDQFSVERPDGSNFTLKIRSTKLEDSAMYFCASSGYFWFFGPGTRLTVL.